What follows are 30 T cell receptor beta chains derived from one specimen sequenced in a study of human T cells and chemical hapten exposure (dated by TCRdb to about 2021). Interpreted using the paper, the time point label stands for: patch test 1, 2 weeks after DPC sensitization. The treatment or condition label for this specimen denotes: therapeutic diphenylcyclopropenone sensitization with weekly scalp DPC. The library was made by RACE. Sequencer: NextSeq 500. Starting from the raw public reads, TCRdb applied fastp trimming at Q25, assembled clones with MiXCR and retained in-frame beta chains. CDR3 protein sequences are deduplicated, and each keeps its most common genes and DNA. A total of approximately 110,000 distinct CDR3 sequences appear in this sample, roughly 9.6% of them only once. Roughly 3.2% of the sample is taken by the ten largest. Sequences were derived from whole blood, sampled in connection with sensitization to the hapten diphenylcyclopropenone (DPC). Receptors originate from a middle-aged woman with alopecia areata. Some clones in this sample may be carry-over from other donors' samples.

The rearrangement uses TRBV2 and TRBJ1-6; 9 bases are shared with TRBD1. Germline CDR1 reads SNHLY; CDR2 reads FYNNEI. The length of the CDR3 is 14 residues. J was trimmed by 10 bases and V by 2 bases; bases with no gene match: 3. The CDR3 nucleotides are TGTGCCAGCAGTGAAACAGGGGGCCGGTCACCCCTCCACTTT. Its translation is CASSETGGRSPLHF.

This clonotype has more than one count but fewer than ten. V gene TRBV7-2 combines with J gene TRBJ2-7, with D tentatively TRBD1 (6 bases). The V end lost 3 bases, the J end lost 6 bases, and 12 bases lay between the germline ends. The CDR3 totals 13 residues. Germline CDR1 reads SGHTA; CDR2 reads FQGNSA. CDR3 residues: CASSLSTGSEQYF. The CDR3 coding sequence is TGTGCCAGCAGCTTGTCCACAGGGAGCGAGCAGTACTTC.

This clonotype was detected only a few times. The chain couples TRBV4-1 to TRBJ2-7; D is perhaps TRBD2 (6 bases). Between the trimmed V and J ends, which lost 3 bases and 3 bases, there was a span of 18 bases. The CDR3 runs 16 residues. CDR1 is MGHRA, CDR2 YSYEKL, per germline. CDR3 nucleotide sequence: TGCGCCAGCAGCCAGGGTCCCGCTAGCGCCCGCTACGAGCAGTACTTC. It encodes CASSQGPASARYEQYF.

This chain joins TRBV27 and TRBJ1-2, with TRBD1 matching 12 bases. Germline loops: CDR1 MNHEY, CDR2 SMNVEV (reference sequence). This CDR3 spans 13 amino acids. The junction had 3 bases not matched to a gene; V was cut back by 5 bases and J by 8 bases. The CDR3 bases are TGTGCCAGCAGTCCGGGACAGGGGGCCGGCTACACCTTC. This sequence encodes CASSPGQGAGYTF.

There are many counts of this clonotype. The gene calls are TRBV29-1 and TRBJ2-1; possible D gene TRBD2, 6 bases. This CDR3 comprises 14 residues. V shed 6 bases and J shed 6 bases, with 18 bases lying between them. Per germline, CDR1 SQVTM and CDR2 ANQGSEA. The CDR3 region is CSVAVSGVSNEQFF. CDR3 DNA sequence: TGCAGCGTAGCCGTGTCGGGAGTTTCCAATGAGCAGTTCTTC.

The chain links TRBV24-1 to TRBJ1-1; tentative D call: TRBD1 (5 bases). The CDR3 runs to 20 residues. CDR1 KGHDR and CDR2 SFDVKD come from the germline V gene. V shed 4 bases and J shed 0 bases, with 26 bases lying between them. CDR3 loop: CATSDRPPGPKEDMNTEAFF. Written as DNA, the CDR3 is TGTGCCACCAGTGACAGACCTCCGGGACCGAAGGAAGACATGAACACTGAAGCTTTCTTT.

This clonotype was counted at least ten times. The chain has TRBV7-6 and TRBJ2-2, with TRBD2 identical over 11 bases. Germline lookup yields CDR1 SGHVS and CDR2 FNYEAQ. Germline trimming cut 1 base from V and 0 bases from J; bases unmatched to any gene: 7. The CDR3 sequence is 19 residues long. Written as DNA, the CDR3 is TGTGCCAGCAGCTTAGTTCGGCTAGCGGGGGGTACGAACACCGGGGAGCTGTTTTTT. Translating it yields CASSLVRLAGGTNTGELFF.

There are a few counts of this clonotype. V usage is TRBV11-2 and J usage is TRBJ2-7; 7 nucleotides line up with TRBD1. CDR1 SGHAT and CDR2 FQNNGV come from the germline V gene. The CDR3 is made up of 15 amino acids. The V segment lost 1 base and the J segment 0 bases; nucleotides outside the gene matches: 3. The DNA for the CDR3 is TGTGCCAGCAGCTTAGGACAGGGTACCTCCTACGAGCAGTACTTC. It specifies CASSLGQGTSYEQYF.

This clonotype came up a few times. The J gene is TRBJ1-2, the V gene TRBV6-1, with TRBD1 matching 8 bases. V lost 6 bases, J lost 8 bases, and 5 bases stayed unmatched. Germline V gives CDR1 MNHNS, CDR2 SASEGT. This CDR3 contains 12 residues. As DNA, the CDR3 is TGTGCCAGCAGGGAGACAGGGGTCGGCTACACCTTC. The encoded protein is CASRETGVGYTF.

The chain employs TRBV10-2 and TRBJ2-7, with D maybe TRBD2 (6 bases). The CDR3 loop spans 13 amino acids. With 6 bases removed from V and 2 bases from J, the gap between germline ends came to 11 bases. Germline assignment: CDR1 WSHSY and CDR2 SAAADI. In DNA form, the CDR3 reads TGCGCCAGCAGAGCGGGCTCCGCCTACGAGCAGTACTTC. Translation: CASRAGSAYEQYF.

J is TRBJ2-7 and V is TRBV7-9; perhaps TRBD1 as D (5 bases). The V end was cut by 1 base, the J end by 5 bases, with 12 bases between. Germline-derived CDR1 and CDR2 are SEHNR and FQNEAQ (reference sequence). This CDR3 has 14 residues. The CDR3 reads CASSLGQGIDEQYF. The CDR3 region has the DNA TGTGCCAGCAGCTTAGGGCAGGGAATCGACGAGCAGTACTTC.

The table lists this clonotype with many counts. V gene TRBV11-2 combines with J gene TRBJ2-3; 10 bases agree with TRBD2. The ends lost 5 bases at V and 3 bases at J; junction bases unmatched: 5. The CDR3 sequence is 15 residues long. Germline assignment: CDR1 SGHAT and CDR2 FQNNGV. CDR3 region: CASSLGLAATDTQYF. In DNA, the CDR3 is TGTGCCAGCAGCCTCGGACTAGCGGCTACAGATACGCAGTATTTT.

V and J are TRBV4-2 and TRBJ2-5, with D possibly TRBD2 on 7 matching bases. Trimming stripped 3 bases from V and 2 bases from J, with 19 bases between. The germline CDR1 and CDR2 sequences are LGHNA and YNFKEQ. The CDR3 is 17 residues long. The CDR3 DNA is TGTGCCAGCAGCCAGTTCTGGGGGGGCCAAGGGCAAGAGACCCAGTACTTC. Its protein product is CASSQFWGGQGQETQYF.

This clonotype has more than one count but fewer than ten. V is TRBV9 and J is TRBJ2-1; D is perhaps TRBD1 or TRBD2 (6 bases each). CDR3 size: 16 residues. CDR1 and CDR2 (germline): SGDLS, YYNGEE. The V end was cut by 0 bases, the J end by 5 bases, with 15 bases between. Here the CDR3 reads CASSVGTTGAHNEQFF. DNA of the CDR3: TGTGCCAGCAGCGTAGGGACGACGGGGGCCCACAATGAGCAGTTCTTC.

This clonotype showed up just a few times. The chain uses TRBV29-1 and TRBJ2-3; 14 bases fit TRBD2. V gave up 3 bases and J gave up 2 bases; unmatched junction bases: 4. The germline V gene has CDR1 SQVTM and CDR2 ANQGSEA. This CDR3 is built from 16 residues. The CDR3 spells CSVDGTSGGPTDTQYF. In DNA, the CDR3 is TGCAGCGTTGATGGGACTAGCGGGGGACCCACAGATACGCAGTATTTT.

Written as DNA, the CDR3 is TGTGCCAGCACCCCAGGGCCCGGGGATGGCTACACCTTC. Protein: CASTPGPGDGYTF. This chain connects TRBV6-2 or TRBV6-3 to TRBJ1-2; D possibly corresponds to TRBD1 (5 bases). V gave up 7 bases and J gave up 6 bases, with 15 bases separating them. Germline loops: CDR1 MNHEY, CDR2 SVGEGT. This CDR3 comprises 13 residues.

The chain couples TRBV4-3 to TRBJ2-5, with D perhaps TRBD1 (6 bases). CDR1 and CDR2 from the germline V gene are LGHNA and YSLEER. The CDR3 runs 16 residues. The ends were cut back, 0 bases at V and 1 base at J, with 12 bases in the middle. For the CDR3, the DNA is TGCGCCAGCAGCCAAGACACAGGGCAAGCCCAAGAGACCCAGTACTTC. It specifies CASSQDTGQAQETQYF.

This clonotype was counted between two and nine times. CDR3 in amino acids: CASRGASGGLSYEQYF. CDR3 DNA: TGTGCCAGCAGGGGGGCTAGCGGGGGCCTGAGCTACGAGCAGTACTTC. The chain recombines TRBV6-6 with TRBJ2-7; 10 bases fit TRBD2. There are 16 residues in the CDR3. Germline assignment: CDR1 MNHNY and CDR2 SVGAGI (reference sequence). V lost 6 bases, J lost 3 bases, and 11 bases stayed unmatched.

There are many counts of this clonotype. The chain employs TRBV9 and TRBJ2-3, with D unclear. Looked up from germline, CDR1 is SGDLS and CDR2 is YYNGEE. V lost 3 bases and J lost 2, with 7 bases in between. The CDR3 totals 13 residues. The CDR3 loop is CASSGQATDTQYF. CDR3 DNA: TGTGCCAGCAGCGGGCAGGCCACAGATACGCAGTATTTT.

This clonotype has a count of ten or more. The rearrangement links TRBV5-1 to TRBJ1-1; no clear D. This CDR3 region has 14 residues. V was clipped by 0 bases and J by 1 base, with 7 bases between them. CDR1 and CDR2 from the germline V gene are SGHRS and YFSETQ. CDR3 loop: CASSLVQENTEAFF. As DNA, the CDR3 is TGCGCCAGCAGCTTGGTCCAAGAGAACACTGAAGCTTTCTTT.

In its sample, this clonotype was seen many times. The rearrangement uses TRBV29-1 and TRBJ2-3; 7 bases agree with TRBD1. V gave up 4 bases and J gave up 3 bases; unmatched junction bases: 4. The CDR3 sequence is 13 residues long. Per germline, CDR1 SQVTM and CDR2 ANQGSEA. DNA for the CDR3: TGCAGCGTTGCCAGACAGGGTACAGATACGCAGTATTTT. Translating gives CSVARQGTDTQYF.

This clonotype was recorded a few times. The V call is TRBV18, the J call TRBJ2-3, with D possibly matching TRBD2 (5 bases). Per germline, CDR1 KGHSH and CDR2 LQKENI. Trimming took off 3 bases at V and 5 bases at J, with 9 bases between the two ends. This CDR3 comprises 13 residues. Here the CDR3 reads CASSPPGLDTQYF. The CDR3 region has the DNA TGTGCCAGCTCACCTCCAGGACTAGATACGCAGTATTTT.

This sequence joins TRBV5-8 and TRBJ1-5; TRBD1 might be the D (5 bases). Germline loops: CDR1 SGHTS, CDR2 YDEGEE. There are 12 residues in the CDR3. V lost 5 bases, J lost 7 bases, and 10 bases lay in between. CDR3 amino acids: CASRWGSQPQHF. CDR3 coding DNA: TGTGCCAGCAGGTGGGGCAGCCAGCCCCAGCATTTT. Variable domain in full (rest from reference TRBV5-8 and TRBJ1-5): EAGVTQSPTHLIKTRGQQATLRCSPISGHTSVYWYQQALGLGLQFLLWYDEGEERNRGNFPPRFSGRQFPNYSSELNVNALELEDSALYLCASRWGSQPQHFGDGTRLSIL.

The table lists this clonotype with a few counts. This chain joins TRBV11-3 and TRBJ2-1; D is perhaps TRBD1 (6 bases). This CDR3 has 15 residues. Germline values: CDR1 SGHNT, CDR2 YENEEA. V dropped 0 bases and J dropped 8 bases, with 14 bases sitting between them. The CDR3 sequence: CASSLEGASPDEQFF. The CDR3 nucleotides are TGTGCCAGCAGCTTAGAGGGGGCCTCACCCGATGAGCAGTTCTTC.

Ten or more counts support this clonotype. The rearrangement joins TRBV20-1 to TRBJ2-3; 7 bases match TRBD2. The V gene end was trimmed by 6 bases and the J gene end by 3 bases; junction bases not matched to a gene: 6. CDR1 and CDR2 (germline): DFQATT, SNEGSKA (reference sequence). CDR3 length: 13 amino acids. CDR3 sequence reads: CSAASGETDTQYF. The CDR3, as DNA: TGCAGTGCCGCCAGCGGGGAGACAGATACGCAGTATTTT.

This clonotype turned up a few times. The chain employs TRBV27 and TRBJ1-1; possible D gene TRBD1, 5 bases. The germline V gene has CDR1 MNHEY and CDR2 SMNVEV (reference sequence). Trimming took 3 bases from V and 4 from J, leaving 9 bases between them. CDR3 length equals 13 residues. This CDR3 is CASSFEGRTEAFF. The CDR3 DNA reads TGTGCCAGCAGTTTTGAGGGGCGCACTGAAGCTTTCTTT.

The CDR3 region is CASSVEASSYNEQFF. CDR3 DNA: TGTGCCAGCAGCGTAGAAGCCAGCTCCTACAATGAGCAGTTCTTC. This chain uses TRBV9 with TRBJ2-1; no clear D gene. Looked up from germline, CDR1 is SGDLS and CDR2 is YYNGEE. Trimming left V 0 bases short and J 0 bases short, with 7 bases between. This CDR3 is 15 amino acids long.

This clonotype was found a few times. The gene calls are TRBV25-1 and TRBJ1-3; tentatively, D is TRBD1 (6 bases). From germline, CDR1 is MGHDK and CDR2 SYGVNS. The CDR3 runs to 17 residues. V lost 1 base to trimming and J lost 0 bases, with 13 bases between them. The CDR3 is CASSESTGAYSGNTIYF. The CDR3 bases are TGTGCCAGCAGTGAATCTACGGGGGCCTACTCTGGAAACACCATATATTTT.

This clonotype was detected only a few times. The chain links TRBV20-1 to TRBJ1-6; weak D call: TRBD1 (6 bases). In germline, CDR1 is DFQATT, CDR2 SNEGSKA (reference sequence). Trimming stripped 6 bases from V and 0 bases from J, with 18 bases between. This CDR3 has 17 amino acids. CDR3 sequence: CSAGLSGTSSYNSPLHF. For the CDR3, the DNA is TGCAGTGCCGGACTTTCGGGGACATCCTCCTATAATTCACCCCTCCACTTT.

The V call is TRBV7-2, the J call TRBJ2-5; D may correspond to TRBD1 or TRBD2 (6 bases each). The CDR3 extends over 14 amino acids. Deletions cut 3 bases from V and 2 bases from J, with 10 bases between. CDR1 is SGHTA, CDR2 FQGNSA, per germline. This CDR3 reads CASSFSGAQETQYF. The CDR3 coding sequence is TGTGCCAGCAGCTTTTCGGGGGCACAAGAGACCCAGTACTTC.